This entry features one T cell receptor beta chain sequence. Its target is unknown. The sample belongs to a study of blood T cells in healthy people across ages. This CDR3 comprises 11 residues. Germline CDR1 reads SQVTM; CDR2 reads ANQGSEA. Trimming took 3 bases from V and 12 from J, leaving 14 bases between them. General study findings and limits: Compared with aged donors, long-lived donors showed fewer expanded clones, suggesting selection. Diversity of TCR beta per million T cells declined in a roughly linear way with age. Naive and antigen-experienced cells were not separated, limiting conclusive comparison.

Together with a sample-barcoded 5' primer, a J-beta primer mix was included in a second PCR lasting about 7 to 12 cycles. A template-switch adaptor that had 12 random nucleotides put a tag on each cDNA molecule. TCRdb re-derived calls from the 5' RACE reads in MiXCR, one entry per CDR3 protein. This sample has over a million distinct CDR3 sequences, with approximately 40% found just once. The chain carries TRBV29-1 and TRBJ2-5, with D maybe TRBD2 (7 bases). This clonotype originated in a woman in her late teens or twenties in good health. Sequencing input: blood. CDR3 nucleotide sequence: TGCAGCGTTGACGGGGAGGGGGGCGAGTACTTC. This codes for CSVDGEGGEYF.